The clone carrying this T cell receptor beta chain was counted between two and nine times. What it binds is not known. The source of the sample is a study of response to subunit inactivated influenza vaccine. General observations from the study: Researchers suggested that each seasonal influenza vaccination recruits few new T cells.

TCRdb called the RT-PCR reads again in MiXCR, with one record for every CDR3 protein. The sample includes about 190,000 distinct CDR3 sequences, about an eighth of them seen just once. Germline V lookup: CDR1 SQVTM, CDR2 ANQGSEA. Trimming left V 6 bases short and J 3 bases short, with 17 bases between. The CDR3 length is 15 residues. The sample consisted of CD8+ T cells sorted from PBMCs, taken around 5 days after vaccination. This TCR came from a man between 45 and 60 years old who received an inactivated influenza vaccine. The genes are TRBV29-1 and TRBJ2-2, with D possibly being TRBD1 or TRBD2 (5 bases each). CDR3 bases: TGCAGCGTGAGAACGGGGCCGTCGGACACCGGGGAGCTGTTTTTT. Translated: CSVRTGPSDTGELFF.